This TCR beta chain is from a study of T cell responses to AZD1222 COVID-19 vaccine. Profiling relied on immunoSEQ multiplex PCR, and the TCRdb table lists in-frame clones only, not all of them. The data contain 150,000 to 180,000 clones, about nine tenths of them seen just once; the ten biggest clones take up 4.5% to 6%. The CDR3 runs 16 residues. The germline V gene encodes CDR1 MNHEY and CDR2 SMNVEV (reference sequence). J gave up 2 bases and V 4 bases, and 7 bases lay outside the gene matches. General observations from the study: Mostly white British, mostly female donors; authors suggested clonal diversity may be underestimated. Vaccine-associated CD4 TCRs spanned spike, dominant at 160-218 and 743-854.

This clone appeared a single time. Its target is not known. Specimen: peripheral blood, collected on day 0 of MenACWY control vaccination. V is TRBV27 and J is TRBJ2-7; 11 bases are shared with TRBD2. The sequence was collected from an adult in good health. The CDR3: CASSWDRLAGTYEQYF. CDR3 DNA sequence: TGTGCCAGCAGTTGGGACCGACTAGCGGGGACCTACGAGCAGTACTTC.